This is a list of T cell receptor beta chains from one sample in a study of T cell repertoires in cytomegalovirus infection. TCRdb used MiXCR to reprocess the reads, holding one entry per CDR3 protein. Of around 550,000 distinct CDR3 sequences listed, around 27% were seen once; the top ten hold approximately 13%. Sample: PBMCs. All receptors derive from a human donor in good health (CMV status not recorded). Some clones in this sample may be carry-over from other donors' samples. The conserved cysteine and the conserved F or W are not part of the CDR3 here. The order of the fields is clone size, J gene, D gene, V gene, CDR3 protein. The D gene is left open where the match is weak. Size is stated for part of the rows, as once, few or many counts, or as a class when the clone is expanded.

many	TRBJ1-1	NA	TRBV7-9	ASSPQRTEAF
many	TRBJ2-7	NA	TRBV7-2	ASSLGPQADYYEQY
NA	TRBJ2-5	TRBD2	TRBV2	ASRMGGETQY
NA	TRBJ2-2	NA	TRBV27	ASSLTWTPGYLELF
NA	TRBJ1-2	NA	TRBV7-9	ASSVISNYGYT
NA	TRBJ2-2	TRBD2	TRBV5-5	ASSPMTSITGELF
NA	TRBJ2-5	NA	TRBV7-7	ASSFLRAETQY
NA	TRBJ2-5	TRBD2	TRBV20-1	SAKRRLAEETQY
NA	TRBJ2-3	TRBD2	TRBV10-3	AIGGTSGTSTDTQY
many	TRBJ2-5	NA	TRBV7-8	ASSLPQETQY
NA	TRBJ1-1	NA	TRBV19	ASSIELDTEAF
few	TRBJ2-2	TRBD1	TRBV6-6	ASSYPGTAGELF
few	TRBJ2-6	NA	TRBV11-2	ASTKGAPSGANVLT
NA	TRBJ2-1	TRBD2	TRBV11-2	ASSLVGGINEQF
few	TRBJ2-7	NA	TRBV20-1	SARVDLEGEQY
NA	TRBJ2-5	NA	TRBV29-1	SVAQPRGPQETQY
NA	TRBJ2-7	TRBD2	TRBV27	ASSLLSSGTYEQY
few	TRBJ1-4	NA	TRBV28	ASSLSRYPATNEKLF
few	TRBJ1-1	NA	TRBV11-3	ASSLREGDTEAF
NA	TRBJ1-5	NA	TRBV20-1	SATNGGNQPQH
many	TRBJ1-5	TRBD1	TRBV5-5	ASSKNRGQGDQPQH
few	TRBJ2-1	TRBD2	TRBV12-3/TRBV12-4	ASSFDVAGGEQF
few	TRBJ2-5	NA	TRBV5-4	ASSTGTQETQY
few	TRBJ2-1	NA	TRBV11-3	ASSSPDTYNEQF
few	TRBJ2-1	NA	TRBV29-1	SAYDAQGTV
many	TRBJ2-3	TRBD2	TRBV7-2	ASSSPRREGLHTQY
few	TRBJ1-3	NA	TRBV3-1	ASSLDASSGNTIY
NA	TRBJ2-5	TRBD2	TRBV11-2	ASSLARSRWASGSQETQY